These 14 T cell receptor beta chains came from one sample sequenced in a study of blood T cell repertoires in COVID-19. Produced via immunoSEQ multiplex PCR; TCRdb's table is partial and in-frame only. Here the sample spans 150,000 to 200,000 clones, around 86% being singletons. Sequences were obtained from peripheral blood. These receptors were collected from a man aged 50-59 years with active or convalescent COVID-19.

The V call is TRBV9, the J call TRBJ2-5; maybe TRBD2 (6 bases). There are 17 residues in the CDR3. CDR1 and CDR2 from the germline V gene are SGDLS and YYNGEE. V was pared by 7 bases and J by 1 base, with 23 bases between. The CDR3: CASGLSRGTSAQETQYF. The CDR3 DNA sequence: TGTGCCAGCGGGTTATCCCGCGGGACTTCAGCCCAAGAGACCCAGTACTTC.

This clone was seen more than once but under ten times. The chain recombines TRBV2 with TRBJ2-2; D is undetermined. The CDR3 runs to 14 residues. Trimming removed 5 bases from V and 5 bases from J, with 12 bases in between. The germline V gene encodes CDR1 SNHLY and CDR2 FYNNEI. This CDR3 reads CASSPSGVTGELFF. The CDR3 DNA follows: TGTGCCAGCAGTCCCTCTGGAGTAACCGGGGAGCTGTTTTTT.

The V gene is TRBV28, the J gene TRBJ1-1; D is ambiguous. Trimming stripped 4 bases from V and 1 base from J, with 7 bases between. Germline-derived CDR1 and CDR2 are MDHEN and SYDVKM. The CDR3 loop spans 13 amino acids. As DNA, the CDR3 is TGTGCCAGCAGTTACAGAACGAACACTGAAGCTTTCTTT. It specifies CASSYRTNTEAFF.

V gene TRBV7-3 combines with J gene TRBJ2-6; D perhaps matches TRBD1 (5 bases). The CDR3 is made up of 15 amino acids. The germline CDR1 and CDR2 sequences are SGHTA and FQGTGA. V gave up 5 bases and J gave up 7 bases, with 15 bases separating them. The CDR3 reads CASSQTQGLANVLTF. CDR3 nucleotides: TGTGCCAGCAGCCAGACTCAGGGTCTAGCCAACGTCCTGACTTTC.

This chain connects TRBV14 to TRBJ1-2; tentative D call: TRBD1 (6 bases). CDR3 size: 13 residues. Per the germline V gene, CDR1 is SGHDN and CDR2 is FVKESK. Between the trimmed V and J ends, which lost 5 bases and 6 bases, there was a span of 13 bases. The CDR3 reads CASSTRGFNGYTF. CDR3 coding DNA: TGTGCCAGCAGCACCAGGGGATTTAATGGCTACACCTTC.

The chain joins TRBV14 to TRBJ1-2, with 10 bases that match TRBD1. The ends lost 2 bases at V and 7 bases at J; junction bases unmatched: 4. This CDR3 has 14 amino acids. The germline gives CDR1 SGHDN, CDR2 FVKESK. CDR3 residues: CASSQYGTGAGYTF. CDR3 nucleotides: TGTGCCAGCAGCCAATATGGGACAGGGGCTGGCTACACCTTC.

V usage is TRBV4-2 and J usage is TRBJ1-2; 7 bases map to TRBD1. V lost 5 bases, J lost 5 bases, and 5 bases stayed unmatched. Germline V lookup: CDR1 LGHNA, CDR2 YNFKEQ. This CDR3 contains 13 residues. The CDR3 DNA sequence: TGTGCCAGCAGCGAGGACAGGCCTTATGGCTACACCTTC. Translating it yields CASSEDRPYGYTF.

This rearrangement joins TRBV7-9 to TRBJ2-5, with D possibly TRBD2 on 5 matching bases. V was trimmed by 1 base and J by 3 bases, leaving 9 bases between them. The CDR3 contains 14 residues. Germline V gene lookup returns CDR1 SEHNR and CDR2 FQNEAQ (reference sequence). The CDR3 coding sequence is TGTGCCAGCAGCTTAGAGAGGGCAGAAGAGACCCAGTACTTC. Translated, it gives CASSLERAEETQYF. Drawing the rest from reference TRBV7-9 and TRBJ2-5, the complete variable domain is DTGVSQNPRHKITKRGQNVTFRCDPISEHNRLYWYRQTLGQGPEFLTYFQNEAQLEKSRLLSDRFSAERPKGSFSTLEIQRTEQGDSAMYLCASSLERAEETQYFGPGTRLLVL.

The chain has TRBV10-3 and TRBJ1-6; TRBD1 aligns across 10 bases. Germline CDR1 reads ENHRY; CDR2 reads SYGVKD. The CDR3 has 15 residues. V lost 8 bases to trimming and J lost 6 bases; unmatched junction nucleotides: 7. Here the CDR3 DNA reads TGTGCCATCGGGGGACAGGGGACCTCTAATTCACCCCTCCACTTT. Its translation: CAIGGQGTSNSPLHF.

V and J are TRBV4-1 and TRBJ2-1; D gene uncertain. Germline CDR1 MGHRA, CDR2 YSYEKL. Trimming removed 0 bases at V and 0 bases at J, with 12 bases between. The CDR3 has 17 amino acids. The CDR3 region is CASSQDRGFSSYNEQFF. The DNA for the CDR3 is TGCGCCAGCAGCCAAGATCGAGGCTTTAGCTCCTACAATGAGCAGTTCTTC.

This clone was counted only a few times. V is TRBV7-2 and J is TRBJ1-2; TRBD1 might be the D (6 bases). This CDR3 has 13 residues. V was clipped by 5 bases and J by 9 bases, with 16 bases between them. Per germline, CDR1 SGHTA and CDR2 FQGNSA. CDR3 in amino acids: CASSEIPGVSYTF. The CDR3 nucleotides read TGTGCCAGCAGCGAAATTCCAGGGGTTAGCTACACCTTC.

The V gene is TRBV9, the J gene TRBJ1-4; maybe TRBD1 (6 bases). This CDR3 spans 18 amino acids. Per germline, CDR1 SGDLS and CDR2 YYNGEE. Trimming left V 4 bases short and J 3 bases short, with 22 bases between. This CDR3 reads CASSTSPWGGRANEKLFF. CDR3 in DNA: TGTGCCAGCAGCACCTCCCCGTGGGGGGGGCGAGCTAATGAAAAACTGTTTTTT.

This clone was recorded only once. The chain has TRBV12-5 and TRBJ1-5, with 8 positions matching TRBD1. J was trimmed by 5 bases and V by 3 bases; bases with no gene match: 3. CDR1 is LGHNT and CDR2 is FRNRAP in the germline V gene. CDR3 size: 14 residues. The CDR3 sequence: CASGFSGGDQPQHF. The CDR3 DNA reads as TGTGCTAGTGGTTTCTCAGGGGGCGATCAGCCCCAGCATTTT. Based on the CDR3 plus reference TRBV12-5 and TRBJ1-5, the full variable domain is DARVTQTPRHKVTEMGQEVTMRCQPILGHNTVFWYRQTMMQGLELLAYFRNRAPLDDSGMPKDRFSAEMPDATLATLKIQPSEPRDSAVYFCASGFSGGDQPQHFGDGTRLSIL.

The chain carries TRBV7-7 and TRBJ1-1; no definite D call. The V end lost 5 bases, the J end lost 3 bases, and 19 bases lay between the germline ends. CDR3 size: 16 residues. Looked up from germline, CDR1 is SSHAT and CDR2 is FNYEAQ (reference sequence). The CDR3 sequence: CASSPHGLLDDTEAFF. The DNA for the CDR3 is TGTGCCAGCAGCCCACACGGACTGCTCGATGACACTGAAGCTTTCTTT.